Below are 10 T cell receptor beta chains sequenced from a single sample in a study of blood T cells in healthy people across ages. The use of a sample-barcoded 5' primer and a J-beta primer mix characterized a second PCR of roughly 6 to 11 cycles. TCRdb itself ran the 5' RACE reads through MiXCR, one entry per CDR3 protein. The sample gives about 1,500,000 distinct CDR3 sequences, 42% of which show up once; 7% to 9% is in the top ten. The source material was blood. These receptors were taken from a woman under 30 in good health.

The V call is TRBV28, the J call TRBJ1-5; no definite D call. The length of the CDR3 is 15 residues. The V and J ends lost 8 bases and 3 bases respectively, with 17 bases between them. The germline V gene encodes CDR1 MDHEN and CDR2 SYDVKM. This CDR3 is CASRREGSDNQPQHF. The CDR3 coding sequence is TGTGCCAGCCGCCGGGAGGGATCGGACAATCAGCCCCAGCATTTT.

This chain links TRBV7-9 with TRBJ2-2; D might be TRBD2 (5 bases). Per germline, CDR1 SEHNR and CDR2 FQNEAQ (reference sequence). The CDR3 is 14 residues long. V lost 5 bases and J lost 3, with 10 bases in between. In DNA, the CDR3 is TGTGCCAGCAGCACCCGGGGTTACACCGGGGAGCTGTTTTTT. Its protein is CASSTRGYTGELFF.

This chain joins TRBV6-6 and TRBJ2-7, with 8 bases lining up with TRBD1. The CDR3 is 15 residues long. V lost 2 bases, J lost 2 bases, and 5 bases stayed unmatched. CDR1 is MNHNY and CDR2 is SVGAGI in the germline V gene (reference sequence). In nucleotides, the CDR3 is TGTGCCAGCAGTTACCTACAGGACAGGGCCTACGAGCAGTACTTC. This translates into CASSYLQDRAYEQYF.

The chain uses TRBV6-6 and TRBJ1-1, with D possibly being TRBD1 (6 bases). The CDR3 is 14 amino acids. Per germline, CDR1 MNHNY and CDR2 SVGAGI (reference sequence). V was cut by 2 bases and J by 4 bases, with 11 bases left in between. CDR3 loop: CASSYRGLSTEAFF. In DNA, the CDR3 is TGTGCCAGCAGTTACAGGGGGTTGAGCACTGAAGCTTTCTTT.

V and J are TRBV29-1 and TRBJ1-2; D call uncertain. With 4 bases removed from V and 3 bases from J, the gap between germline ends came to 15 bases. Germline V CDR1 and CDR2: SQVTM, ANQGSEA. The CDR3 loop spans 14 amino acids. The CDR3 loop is CSVGKSVGDYGYTF. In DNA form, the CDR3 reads TGCAGCGTTGGTAAATCCGTGGGCGACTATGGCTACACCTTC. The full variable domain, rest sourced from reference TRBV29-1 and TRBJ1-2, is SAVISQKPSRDICQRGTSLTIQCQVDSQVTMMFWYRQQPGQSLTLIATANQGSEATYESGFVIDKFPISRPNLTFSTLTVSNMSPEDSSIYLCSVGKSVGDYGYTFGSGTRLTVV.

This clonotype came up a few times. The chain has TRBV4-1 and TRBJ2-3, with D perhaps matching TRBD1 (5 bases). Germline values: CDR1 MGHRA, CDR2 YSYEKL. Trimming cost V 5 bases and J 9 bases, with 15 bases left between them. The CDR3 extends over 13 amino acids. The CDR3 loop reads CASSAHLAGTQYF. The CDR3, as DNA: TGCGCCAGCAGCGCACACTTAGCAGGGACGCAGTATTTT.

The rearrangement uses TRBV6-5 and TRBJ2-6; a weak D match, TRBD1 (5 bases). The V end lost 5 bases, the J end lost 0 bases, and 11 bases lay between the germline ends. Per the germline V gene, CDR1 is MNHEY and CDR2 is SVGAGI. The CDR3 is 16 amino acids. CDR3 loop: CASSNRQSSGANVLTF. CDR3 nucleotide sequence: TGTGCCAGCAGTAATCGACAGAGCTCTGGGGCCAACGTCCTGACTTTC.

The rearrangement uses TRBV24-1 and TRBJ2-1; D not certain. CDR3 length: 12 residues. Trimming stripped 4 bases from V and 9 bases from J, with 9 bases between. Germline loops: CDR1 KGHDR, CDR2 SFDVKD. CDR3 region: CATSDPWTEQFF. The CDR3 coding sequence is TGTGCCACCAGTGACCCCTGGACTGAGCAGTTCTTC.

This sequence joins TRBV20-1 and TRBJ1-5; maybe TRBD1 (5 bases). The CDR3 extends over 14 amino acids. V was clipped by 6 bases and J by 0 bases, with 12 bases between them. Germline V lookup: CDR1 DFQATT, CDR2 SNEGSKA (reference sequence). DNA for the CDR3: TGCAGTGCAAGCGACAGCCATAGCAATCAGCCCCAGCATTTT. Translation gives CSASDSHSNQPQHF.

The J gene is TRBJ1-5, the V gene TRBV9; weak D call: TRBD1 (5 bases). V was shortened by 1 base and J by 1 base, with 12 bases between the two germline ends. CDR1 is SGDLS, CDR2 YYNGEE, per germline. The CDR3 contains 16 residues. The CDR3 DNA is TGTGCCAGCAGCGTATCATCGCGGGGGAGCAATCAGCCCCAGCATTTT. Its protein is CASSVSSRGSNQPQHF.